The following is a TCR beta chain sequence with its context. Its specificity is unknown. PCR employed 60 Vbeta and 13 Jbeta primers. Data came from immunoSEQ multiplex PCR; TCRdb stores just in-frame clones and leaves some out. This sample has some 110,000 clones, with 65% to 85% found just once. The record originates from a study of cytomegalovirus exposure and HLA in healthy donors. Overall study findings and caveats: Later analysis reportedly placed an Asian-associated ancestry cluster below the roughly 680-donor mean in N-insertions.

The TCR originated in a man aged 50-60 years in good health and CMV-seropositive. The sequencing sample was made of PBMCs.

For the CDR3, the DNA is TGTGCCAGCAGCTTGGGTCTGGGTGGCGGAGGGGAGCTGTTTTTT. Protein sequence: CASSLGLGGGGELFF. This chain connects TRBV5-6 to TRBJ2-2, with D uncertain. This CDR3 comprises 15 residues. V lost 0 bases and J 8 bases, leaving 14 bases between the germline ends. CDR1 and CDR2 (germline): SGHDT, YYEEEE. The full variable domain, its missing parts supplied by reference TRBV5-6 and TRBJ2-2, is DAGVTQSPTHLIKTRGQQVTLRCSPKSGHDTVSWYQQALGQGPQFIFQYYEEEERQRGNFPDRFSGHQFPNYSSELNVNALLLGDSALYLCASSLGLGGGGELFFGEGSRLTVL.